This T cell receptor beta chain was sequenced in a study of cytomegalovirus exposure and HLA in healthy donors (dated by TCRdb to 2016 to 2017). Looking at the study overall: In an earlier analysis of approximately 640 of the donors, approximately 260 Gb of sequence data and about 110 million unique TCR beta sequences from about 179 million T cells were reported. Roughly 300 gigabases of sequencing data and 70 million to 100 million unique TCR sequences made up an early release that covered over 550 HLA-typed donors. Of the roughly 390 genotyped donors, approximately 80% fell in the genetic ancestry cluster associated with self-reported Caucasian donors. The study was designed to test whether signatures of past pathogen exposure could be identified by cataloging public T cell receptors. The T cell repertoires of 666 subjects were profiled by immunosequencing and related to cytomegalovirus serostatus. A separate validation cohort of 100 to 150 different subjects was used in addition to the approximately 670-subject first cohort. To predict cytomegalovirus infection status, the study brought together high-throughput TCR immunosequencing, statistical association of individual TCRs with disease status, and machine learning. A later analysis re-analyzed previously published TCR beta repertoires from 650 to 800 donors and added high-resolution HLA genotyping to study TCR occurrence patterns. The later analysis used no new phenotypic data to find candidate immune exposures, relying instead on TCR beta sequences and their occurrence across donors. To decide whether each TCR beta V gene segment behaved as functional or pseudogenic, an earlier analysis of some 570 of the donors relied on high-throughput TCR beta sequencing. Alongside the repertoire data, information on donor age, sex, ethnicity and CMV serostatus was compiled. Genome-wide SNP genotypes for about three fifths of the roughly 700 donors were used in a later genetic analysis, which treated that subset as a discovery cohort. All discovery cohort repertoires had been generated using a single sequencing platform. HLA typing included class I and class II loci at four-digit resolution. Typing coverage varied by locus: roughly 620-630 donors for A, B, C, DRB1 and DQB1; 522 for DQA1; around 610 for DPA1; 400 to 480 for DPB1. Several DR-DQ haplotypes were treated as single units for association and clustering because of strong linkage in the cohort. Among under 450 genotyped donors of the cohort, an average of 235,054 unique TCR beta nucleotide sequences were sequenced per donor, 15% to 20% of them non-productive.

The cohort was made up of roughly 670 healthy bone marrow donors. At the time of sampling, every cohort member was nominally healthy, though immune exposures that went unrecorded were likely present. The donor was CMV seronegative and belonged to the group of around 400 seronegative cohort members. Each donor provided a peripheral blood sample, and peripheral blood mononuclear cells were used for TCR beta sequencing. The Qiagen DNeasy Blood Extraction Kit was used to extract genomic DNA from the blood cell samples. The full study reports these points: In the study, around 150 TCR beta chains were listed as associated with cytomegalovirus. The only immune exposure information available for the cohort was CMV serostatus. Most TCR sequences were seen in very few donors, while some public TCRs were found in many individuals. In an earlier analysis of some 640 of the donors, most TCR beta V segments were observed in productive rearrangements about 90% or about 30% of the time, broadly matching IMGT annotations. In both the original and validation cohorts, the classifier was reported to diagnose cytomegalovirus status with high specificity and sensitivity. A later analysis found that TCR association rates varied across HLA loci, with DRB1 alleles showing the most associated TCRs and HLA-C alleles the fewest. Specific HLA alleles were associated with 15,000 to 20,000 TCR beta sequences at a false discovery rate of 0.05 in a later analysis. This cohort had only TCR beta chains sequenced, and the lack of alpha or paired-chain data limited which features could be detected. A further reported finding was that TCR beta sequences accurately predicted the HLA-A and HLA-B alleles for most subjects in the first cohort. In a later analysis, HLA-associated TCR beta chains were found to be more clonally expanded and to have lower generation probabilities than equally common non-associated chains. A later analysis found that most CMV-associated TCR beta chains appeared HLA-restricted, with HLA associations seemingly driven largely by CMV exposure. According to a later genetic analysis, donors in an Asian-associated ancestry cluster had fewer N-insertions in productive TCRs than the approximately 630-donor mean. Because counts were too low, about 18 rarely observed V segments, including chromosome 9 orphons, were left out of the earlier analysis of 587 of the donors. A cluster of highly shared sequence variants was judged likely to represent a technical artifact of the sequencing pipeline. The authors suggested that the approach could potentially be generalized to other disease states and immunological phenotypes. In a later analysis, several top co-occurrence clusters were reported to appear linked to parvovirus B19, influenza, CMV and Epstein-Barr virus. Assigning TCR associations to individual alleles was difficult when HLA alleles, especially DR and DQ, strongly co-occurred. Some IMGT-functional V segments, including TRBV6-2 and TRBV6-3, could not be distinguished by the 87-base-pair reads and were therefore excluded. Linkage disequilibrium might explain the correlated functional status among segregating V segments, but an unknown experimental factor could not be ruled out. A later genetic analysis associated a missense DCLRE1C variant with V-gene and J-gene trimming of TCR beta chains, and an independent cohort replicated the association. Sequencing depth was assumed to be roughly uniform across donors in the presence/absence analyses, though that assumption may not hold. In vitro tests confirmed that a few of the cytomegalovirus-associated TCR beta chains recognize cytomegalovirus antigens. Because some donors lacked HLA typing at each locus, the association tests relied only on the typed subset.

Library construction relied on the immunoSEQ multiplex PCR assay. For the multiplex PCR, a mixture combining 60 forward primers for TCR Vbeta segments and 13 reverse primers for TCR Jbeta segments was used. A multiplex PCR assay on genomic DNA amplified the CDR3 region of rearranged TCR beta genes. The amplified TCR beta libraries were sequenced on the Illumina HiSeq System as 87-base-pair reads. Under the source paper's analysis protocol: In a later analysis, roughly 80 million unique TCR beta chains were counted across the 650 to 750 repertoires, and about 10 million of these chains were shared by at least two donors. To remove PCR and sequencing errors, raw reads were error-corrected and collapsed into unique sequences using a nearest-neighbor algorithm that merged closely related sequences. V, D and J gene segments were assigned by aligning CDR3 sequences to IMGT reference sequences. For a sequence to be retained, at least a six-nucleotide match to both a V gene segment and a J gene segment was required. A rearrangement counted as productive if the CDR3 had no stop codons and remained in frame with V and J, and every other rearrangement counted as non-productive. Following IMGT convention, CDR3 was defined as the stretch from the second conserved V-encoded cysteine up to the conserved J-encoded phenylalanine. Sequences without an unambiguous match to a single V gene segment were excluded from the earlier analysis of about 600 of the donors. An earlier analysis of almost 600 of the donors classified V segments as functional when productive rearrangements were above 56.7% and as segregating when the standard deviation between donors was above 5%. A statistical classification framework was built to diagnose cytomegalovirus status from the catalog of TCR beta chain sequences. In a later analysis, TCR nucleotide sequences were compared against IMGT/GENE-DB human TR gene sequences so that V and J genes could be assigned. The TCRdist pipeline was used in a later analysis to assign CDR3 sequences and most-parsimonious VDJ recombination scenarios. A later analysis defined each TCR beta chain by its CDR3 amino acid sequence plus V-gene family, and excluded reads lacking a unique V-gene family. As a way to deal with suspected cross-contamination and a sequencing artifact, a later analysis dropped nearly 600 nucleotide sequences that were highly shared and had low generation probability. In a later analysis, a clonal expansion index was calculated for each public chain from normalized within-repertoire ranks of inferred template counts. A later analysis computed generation probabilities with a VDJ recombination model fitted to out-of-frame rearrangements, and checked the results against IGoR. A later analysis scored TCR-TCR, TCR-HLA and TCR-CMV co-occurrence with hypergeometric tests, applying a repertoire-size bias correction to TCR pairs. False discovery rates were estimated in a later analysis by permuting HLA or CMV assignments 20 times. In a later analysis, co-occurring TCRs were grouped using DBSCAN, and TCRdist sequence similarity was added for clustering within HLA-allele-positive subsets. Co-occurrence clustering excluded repertoires with fewer than 30,000 or more than 120,000 public chains, plus five with anomalous nucleotide sharing. In TCRdb, the immuneACCESS table is reduced to in-frame sequences with V and J assigned. These tables do not hold every clone; where another copy was compared, an unresolved V gene accounts for under half, and the others remain unexplained. That table supplies the V and J calls and clone size; D and trimming were determined from the DNA. The sample profile shows tens of thousands of clones; roughly 84% of them were found once. The ten largest clonotypes hold roughly 3.2% of the sample.

To note about this clone: The clone's antigen remains unknown. No much larger clonotype is one base removed from it; base qualities were not supplied.

V is cut by 2 bases and J by 5 bases, and the space between the germline ends is 12 bases. The germline V gene (reference sequence) gives CDR1 as MNHEY and CDR2 as SMNVEV. From cysteine to phenylalanine, the CDR3 is 14 amino acids long. The CDR3 DNA has 42 bases and is translated from base 1. Source material: PBMCs. The chain is made from TRBV27 and TRBJ2-5; confidence is insufficient to name the D gene. The receptor comes from a woman younger than 30 in good health and CMV-seronegative. The CDR3 loop reads CASSLMGSRETQYF. Here is the DNA: TGTGCCAGCAGTTTAATGGGTTCGAGGGAGACCCAGTACTTC.